The 32 T cell receptor beta chains in this list originate from one sample, sequenced in a study of T cell responses to AZD1222 COVID-19 vaccine. Here immunoSEQ multiplex PCR was the method, and the copy in TCRdb shows in-frame clones only, minus some. The repertoire holds over 140,000 clones, with roughly 92% as singletons. The source material was peripheral blood, sampled 28 days after the second AZD1222 dose. The receptor source for this set is an adult who received the AZD1222 COVID-19 vaccine.

V usage is TRBV7-9 and J usage is TRBJ2-2; tentative D call: TRBD2 (6 bases). Germline V gene sequence: CDR1 SEHNR, CDR2 FQNEAQ (reference sequence). Trimming removed 3 bases at V and 5 bases at J, with 16 bases between. This CDR3 region has 16 residues. CDR3 nucleotides: TGTGCCAGCAGCTTCGGATGGGCTAGCGAAACCGGGGAGCTGTTTTTT. Amino acids: CASSFGWASETGELFF. Variable domain in full (rest from reference TRBV7-9 and TRBJ2-2): DTGVSQNPRHKITKRGQNVTFRCDPISEHNRLYWYRQTLGQGPEFLTYFQNEAQLEKSRLLSDRFSAERPKGSFSTLEIQRTEQGDSAMYLCASSFGWASETGELFFGEGSRLTVL.

This chain joins TRBV28 and TRBJ1-5, with D unclear. CDR3 length: 15 amino acids. Deletions cut 5 bases from V and 7 bases from J, with 18 bases between. Germline V gives CDR1 MDHEN, CDR2 SYDVKM. The CDR3 nucleotides are TGTGCCAGCAGTCCCCCCTACGGGTCCCTCCAGCCCCAGCATTTT. This translates into CASSPPYGSLQPQHF.

J is TRBJ2-3 and V is TRBV4-1; D is perhaps TRBD1 (6 bases). Germline lookup yields CDR1 MGHRA and CDR2 YSYEKL. Trimming removed 2 bases from V and 2 bases from J, with 20 bases in between. This CDR3 contains 18 residues. The CDR3 DNA is TGCGCCAGCAGCCAACCTCAGGGACACCCAAGTCCCACAGATACGCAGTATTTT. Translated, it gives CASSQPQGHPSPTDTQYF.

A few counts support this clone. CDR3 sequence reads: CASSGGIGVLKNIQYF. The CDR3 DNA reads TGTGCCAGCAGTGGCGGAATTGGTGTGCTCAAAAACATTCAGTACTTC. V is TRBV6-1 and J is TRBJ2-4; the D is unclear. Trimming shortened V by 4 bases and J by 3 bases, and 16 bases separated the two germline ends. In germline, CDR1 is MNHNS, CDR2 SASEGT. CDR3 length: 16 amino acids.

The chain joins TRBV29-1 to TRBJ1-1, with no clear D. From germline, CDR1 is SQVTM and CDR2 ANQGSEA. Between the trimmed V and J ends, which lost 8 bases and 1 base, there was a span of 11 bases. The CDR3 has 12 residues. The CDR3 reads CSSSRSNTEAFF. The CDR3 nucleotides read TGCAGCAGTTCCCGATCGAACACTGAAGCTTTCTTT.

The count of this clone is one. The chain combines TRBV19 with TRBJ2-5; 8 bases map to TRBD2. The CDR3 is 15 residues long. The ends lost 2 bases at V and 5 bases at J; junction bases unmatched: 7. Germline V gene lookup returns CDR1 LNHDA and CDR2 SQIVND (reference sequence). The DNA of the CDR3 is TGTGCCAGTAGTATAAGCGGGAGTGCTCAGGAGACCCAGTACTTC. This translates into CASSISGSAQETQYF. Supplemented by reference TRBV19 and TRBJ2-5, the full variable domain reads DGGITQSPKYLFRKEGQNVTLSCEQNLNHDAMYWYRQDPGQGLRLIYYSQIVNDFQKGDIAEGYSVSREKKESFPLTVTSAQKNPTAFYLCASSISGSAQETQYFGPGTRLLVL.

V and J are TRBV19 and TRBJ1-1, with D perhaps TRBD1 (5 bases). CDR1 and CDR2 (germline): LNHDA, SQIVND (reference sequence). The CDR3 sequence is 15 residues long. V lost 7 bases to trimming and J lost 5 bases, with 20 bases between them. The CDR3 reads CASIPVGEGRTEAFF. In nucleotides, the CDR3 is TGTGCCAGTATCCCAGTGGGGGAGGGAAGGACTGAAGCTTTCTTT.

The gene calls are TRBV18 and TRBJ2-5; D is undetermined. The V gene's germline CDR1 is KGHSH and CDR2 LQKENI. Trimming stripped 6 bases from V and 5 bases from J, with 7 bases between. There are 11 residues in the CDR3. CDR3 residues: CASSVSETQYF. The CDR3 nucleotides are TGTGCCAGCTCGGTCAGTGAGACCCAGTACTTC.

The rearrangement uses TRBV3-1 (or the pseudogene TRBV3-2) and TRBJ1-2, with D maybe TRBD1 (5 bases). V shed 1 base and J shed 1 base, with 7 bases lying between them. This CDR3 is 14 amino acids long. Per germline, CDR1 LGHDT and CDR2 YNNKEL (reference sequence). This chain's CDR3 is CASSQGQSNYGYTF. The CDR3 DNA reads as TGTGCCAGCAGCCAAGGACAGAGTAACTATGGCTACACCTTC.

The rearrangement links TRBV3-1 (or the pseudogene TRBV3-2) to TRBJ2-3, with TRBD2 identical over 10 bases. The CDR3 runs 15 residues. The J segment lost 6 bases and the V segment lost 1 base, leaving 4 bases of the junction unmatched. The V gene's germline CDR1 is LGHDT and CDR2 YNNKEL (reference sequence). CDR3: CASSQGTSGKDTQYF. CDR3 bases: TGTGCCAGCAGCCAAGGGACTAGCGGAAAGGATACGCAGTATTTT.

The chain uses TRBV5-1 and TRBJ2-5; 8 bases agree with TRBD1. Trimming took 0 bases from V and 4 from J; bases not matched to a gene: 5. The CDR3 runs 15 residues. The germline V gene has CDR1 SGHRS and CDR2 YFSETQ. The CDR3 DNA reads as TGCGCCAGCAGCTTGGGGACAGGGTTTGCAGAGACCCAGTACTTC. It translates to CASSLGTGFAETQYF.

The chain carries TRBV16 and TRBJ1-5; 7 bases align to TRBD1. With V trimmed by 0 bases and J by 4 bases, 15 bases remained unmatched. Germline V gene lookup returns CDR1 KGHSY and CDR2 FQNENV. The CDR3 runs to 19 residues. CDR3 amino acids: CASSQSIVGGQMINQPQHF. The CDR3 coding sequence is TGTGCCAGCAGCCAATCGATTGTGGGGGGACAGATGATTAATCAGCCCCAGCATTTT.

The V gene is TRBV4-3, the J gene TRBJ1-2, with unresolved D. The CDR3 totals 15 residues. CDR1 is LGHNA and CDR2 is YSLEER in the germline V gene. Trimming removed 0 bases at V and 4 bases at J, with 12 bases between. The CDR3 DNA reads TGCGCCAGCAGCCAAGATATGCGATCGTCCTATGGCTACACCTTC. Protein sequence: CASSQDMRSSYGYTF.

This sequence joins TRBV11-2 and TRBJ2-7; possibly TRBD1 or TRBD2 for D (5 bases each). This CDR3 comprises 16 residues. Germline V gene lookup returns CDR1 SGHAT and CDR2 FQNNGV. V lost 5 bases and J lost 2, with 19 bases in between. The CDR3 spells CASSADGGERAYEQYF. CDR3 coding DNA: TGTGCCAGCAGCGCAGATGGGGGAGAACGTGCCTACGAGCAGTACTTC.

The chain has TRBV24-1 and TRBJ1-1, with D possibly matching TRBD1 (6 bases). The CDR3 extends over 13 amino acids. V was shortened by 5 bases and J by 4 bases, with 10 bases between the two germline ends. The germline V gene encodes CDR1 KGHDR and CDR2 SFDVKD. Here the CDR3 reads CATSAGALTEAFF. The CDR3 DNA reads TGTGCCACCAGTGCAGGGGCCCTCACTGAAGCTTTCTTT.

V gene TRBV11-3 combines with J gene TRBJ2-3; D call uncertain. V was cut by 5 bases and J by 11 bases, with 14 bases left in between. The germline V gene has CDR1 SGHNT and CDR2 YENEEA. The CDR3 consists of 12 residues. As DNA, the CDR3 is TGTGCCAGCAGCCCCGATGGCTTACAGCAGTATTTT. It codes for CASSPDGLQQYF. The full variable domain, its missing parts supplied by reference TRBV11-3 and TRBJ2-3, is EAGVVQSPRYKIIEKKQPVAFWCNPISGHNTLYWYLQNLGQGPELLIRYENEEAVDDSQLPKDRFSAERLKGVDSTLKIQPAELGDSAVYLCASSPDGLQQYFGPGTRLTVL.

V is TRBV15 and J is TRBJ1-4; D perhaps matches TRBD1 (6 bases). Germline V gives CDR1 LNHNV, CDR2 YYDKDF (reference sequence). The CDR3 is 14 amino acids. V was trimmed by 3 bases and J by 8 bases, leaving 13 bases between them. CDR3 bases: TGTGCCACCAGCAGTAGTGACCAGGGGGAAAAACTGTTTTTT. Protein sequence: CATSSSDQGEKLFF. Based on the CDR3 plus reference TRBV15 and TRBJ1-4, the full variable domain is DAMVIQNPRYQVTQFGKPVTLSCSQTLNHNVMYWYQQKSSQAPKLLFHYYDKDFNNEADTPDNFQSRRPNTSFCFLDIRSPGLGDTAMYLCATSSSDQGEKLFFGSGTQLSVL.

The chain recombines TRBV5-1 with TRBJ2-6; tentative D call: TRBD2 (6 bases). V gave up 0 bases and J gave up 3 bases, with 13 bases separating them. This CDR3 has 17 residues. CDR1 is SGHRS and CDR2 is YFSETQ in the germline V gene. Written as DNA, the CDR3 is TGCGCCAGCAGCTTGGCCCGCGGGACGGATGGGGCCAACGTCCTGACTTTC. Its translation: CASSLARGTDGANVLTF.

The chain carries TRBV5-1 and TRBJ1-1; D remains ambiguous. V was shortened by 0 bases and J by 2 bases, with 11 bases between the two germline ends. The CDR3 loop spans 15 amino acids. Germline-derived CDR1 and CDR2 are SGHRS and YFSETQ. The CDR3 DNA reads TGCGCCAGCAGCTTGGAGTCACACGTAAACACTGAAGCTTTCTTT. Translated: CASSLESHVNTEAFF.

This chain uses TRBV7-8 with TRBJ1-1; D perhaps matches TRBD1 (6 bases). Germline CDR1 and CDR2: SGHVS and FQNEAQ. CDR3 length: 13 amino acids. The V end lost 6 bases, the J end lost 0 bases, and 8 bases lay between the germline ends. CDR3 region: CASRQGLNTEAFF. In DNA, the CDR3 is TGTGCCAGCAGACAGGGCCTGAACACTGAAGCTTTCTTT.

This chain uses TRBV11-2 with TRBJ2-1, with D uncertain. CDR1 and CDR2 (germline): SGHAT, FQNNGV. The CDR3 loop spans 13 amino acids. Trimming shortened V by 0 bases and J by 10 bases, and 10 bases separated the two germline ends. The CDR3 DNA reads as TGTGCCAGCAGCTTAGAGGTAGCCGGGGAGCAGTTCTTC. This codes for CASSLEVAGEQFF.

The chain employs TRBV9 and TRBJ2-3; 9 bases agree with TRBD1. Germline CDR1 is SGDLS and CDR2 is YYNGEE. The J segment lost 2 bases and the V segment lost 0 bases, leaving 10 bases of the junction unmatched. The CDR3 loop spans 18 amino acids. Here the CDR3 reads CASSVVPTGQGFTDTQYF. The CDR3 coding sequence is TGTGCCAGCAGCGTAGTTCCGACTGGACAGGGGTTCACAGATACGCAGTATTTT. The complete variable domain, with remaining parts taken from reference TRBV9 and TRBJ2-3, reads DSGVTQTPKHLITATGQRVTLRCSPRSGDLSVYWYQQSLDQGLQFLIQYYNGEERAKGNILERFSAQQFPDLHSELNLSSLELGDSALYFCASSVVPTGQGFTDTQYFGPGTRLTVL.

CDR3 loop: CASSFSRANEKLFF. As DNA, the CDR3 is TGTGCCAGCAGCTTCTCGCGGGCTAATGAAAAACTGTTTTTT. V gene TRBV5-4 combines with J gene TRBJ1-4; D unresolved. Germline V gene sequence: CDR1 SGHNT, CDR2 YYREEE (reference sequence). V was shortened by 2 bases and J by 3 bases, with 8 bases between the two germline ends. This CDR3 has 14 amino acids.

The chain is built from TRBV19 and TRBJ1-4; no firm D call. The CDR3 has 14 amino acids. The germline V and J ends were trimmed by 3 bases and 7 bases, with 12 bases remaining between them. Germline CDR1 and CDR2: LNHDA and SQIVND (reference sequence). The CDR3 sequence is CASSIGYFSEKLFF. In DNA form, the CDR3 reads TGTGCCAGTAGTATCGGGTATTTCAGTGAAAAACTGTTTTTT.

The chain couples TRBV4-2 to TRBJ2-7; D tentatively reads TRBD1 or TRBD2 (5 bases each). CDR1 is LGHNA, CDR2 YNFKEQ, per germline. V lost 4 bases, J lost 0 bases, and 13 bases lay in between. CDR3 length: 15 residues. The CDR3 DNA sequence: TGTGCCAGCAGCCCGTCGGGACGGAGCTCCTACGAGCAGTACTTC. As protein: CASSPSGRSSYEQYF.

This chain connects TRBV14 to TRBJ2-7; 9 bases agree with TRBD1. The CDR3 has 17 residues. The J segment lost 0 bases and the V segment lost 0 bases, leaving 6 bases of the junction unmatched. CDR1 is SGHDN, CDR2 FVKESK, per germline. CDR3 nucleotides: TGTGCCAGCAGCCAAGATTTCCGGGACAGGGCCTCCTACGAGCAGTACTTC. This translates into CASSQDFRDRASYEQYF.

This clone showed up just a few times. The CDR3 loop is CASSGTGKGNTIYF. DNA for the CDR3: TGTGCCAGTTCGGGGACAGGGAAAGGAAACACCATATATTTT. V is TRBV19 and J is TRBJ1-3, with 9 bases lining up with TRBD1. The ends lost 8 bases at V and 4 bases at J; junction bases unmatched: 6. Per the germline V gene, CDR1 is LNHDA and CDR2 is SQIVND (reference sequence). The CDR3 is 14 residues long.

This chain uses TRBV9 with TRBJ2-7; 9 nucleotides match TRBD1. The CDR3 extends over 16 amino acids. Germline CDR1 is SGDLS and CDR2 is YYNGEE. Trimming took 0 bases from V and 2 from J; bases not matched to a gene: 6. The CDR3 sequence: CASSVAAGQGTYEQYF. CDR3 DNA sequence: TGTGCCAGCAGCGTAGCCGCGGGACAGGGTACCTACGAGCAGTACTTC.

The rearrangement links TRBV3-1 (or the pseudogene TRBV3-2) to TRBJ2-7; 12 bases map to TRBD2. V gave up 3 bases and J gave up 4 bases; unmatched junction bases: 1. CDR1 and CDR2 (germline): LGHDT, YNNKEL (reference sequence). The CDR3 contains 14 residues. The CDR3 DNA sequence: TGTGCCAGCAGCCAGACTAGCGGGAGATACGAGCAGTACTTC. Translated: CASSQTSGRYEQYF.

This chain connects TRBV9 to TRBJ1-2; perhaps TRBD1 as D (5 bases). Germline lookup yields CDR1 SGDLS and CDR2 YYNGEE. The CDR3 covers 14 residues. V was shortened by 0 bases and J by 5 bases, with 11 bases between the two germline ends. The CDR3 region has the DNA TGTGCCAGCAGCGTAGAACAGGCCCCATATGGCTACACCTTC. Translation: CASSVEQAPYGYTF.

The V gene is TRBV5-6, the J gene TRBJ2-1; 12 positions agree with TRBD2. There are 19 residues in the CDR3. Germline lookup yields CDR1 SGHDT and CDR2 YYEEEE. The junction had 7 bases not matched to a gene; V was cut back by 0 bases and J by 0 bases. CDR3 nucleotides: TGTGCCAGCAGCTTGGTACTAGCGGGAGGACCTAGCTCCTACAATGAGCAGTTCTTC. Its protein product is CASSLVLAGGPSSYNEQFF.

V and J are TRBV5-6 and TRBJ2-2, with D perhaps TRBD2 (5 bases). The V gene's germline CDR1 is SGHDT and CDR2 YYEEEE. The CDR3 has 16 residues. V lost 1 base, J lost 0 bases, and 10 bases lay in between. CDR3: CASSLLGGPNTGELFF. The CDR3, as DNA: TGTGCCAGCAGCTTGTTAGGCGGGCCGAACACCGGGGAGCTGTTTTTT.